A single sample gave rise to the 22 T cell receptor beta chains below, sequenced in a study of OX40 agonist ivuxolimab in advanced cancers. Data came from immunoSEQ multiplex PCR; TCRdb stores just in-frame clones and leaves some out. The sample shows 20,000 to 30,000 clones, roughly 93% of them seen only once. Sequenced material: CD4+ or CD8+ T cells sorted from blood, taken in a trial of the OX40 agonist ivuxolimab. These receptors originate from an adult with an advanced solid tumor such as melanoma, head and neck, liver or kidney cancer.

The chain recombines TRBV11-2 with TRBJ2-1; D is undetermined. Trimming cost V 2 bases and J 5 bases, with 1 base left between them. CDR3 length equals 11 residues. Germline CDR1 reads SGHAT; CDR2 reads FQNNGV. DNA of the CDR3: TGTGCCAGCAGCTTACACAATGAGCAGTTCTTC. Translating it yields CASSLHNEQFF.

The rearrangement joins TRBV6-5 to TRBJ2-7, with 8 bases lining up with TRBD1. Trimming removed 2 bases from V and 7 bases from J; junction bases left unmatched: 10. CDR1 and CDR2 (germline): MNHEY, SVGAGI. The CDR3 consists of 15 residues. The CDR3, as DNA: TGTGCCAGCAGTTACACCCGGACAGGGTATCGTGAGCAGTACTTC. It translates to CASSYTRTGYREQYF.

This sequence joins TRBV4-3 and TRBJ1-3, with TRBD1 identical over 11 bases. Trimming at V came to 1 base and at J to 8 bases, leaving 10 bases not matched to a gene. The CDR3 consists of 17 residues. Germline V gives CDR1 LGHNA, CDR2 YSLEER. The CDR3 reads CASSQGSIMGQGDTIYF. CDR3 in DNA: TGCGCCAGCAGCCAAGGTTCAATTATGGGACAGGGGGACACCATATATTTT.

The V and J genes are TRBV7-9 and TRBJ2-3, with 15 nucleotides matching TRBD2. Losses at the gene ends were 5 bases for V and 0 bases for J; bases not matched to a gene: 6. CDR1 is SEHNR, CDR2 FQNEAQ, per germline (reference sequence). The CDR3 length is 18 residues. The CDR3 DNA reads TGTGCCAGCAGCCCTTCGGGACTAGCGGGGGGAAGCACAGATACGCAGTATTTT. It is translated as CASSPSGLAGGSTDTQYF.

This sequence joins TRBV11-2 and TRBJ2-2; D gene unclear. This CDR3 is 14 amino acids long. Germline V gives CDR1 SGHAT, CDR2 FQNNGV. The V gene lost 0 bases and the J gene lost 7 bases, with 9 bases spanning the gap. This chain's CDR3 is CASSLDNRLGELFF. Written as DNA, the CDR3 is TGTGCCAGCAGCTTAGATAACCGACTCGGGGAGCTGTTTTTT.

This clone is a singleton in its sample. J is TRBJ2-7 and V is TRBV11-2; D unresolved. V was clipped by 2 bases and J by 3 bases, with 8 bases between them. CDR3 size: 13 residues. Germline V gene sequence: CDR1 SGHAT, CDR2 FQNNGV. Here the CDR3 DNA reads TGTGCCAGCAGCTTATTACTACTCTACGAGCAGTACTTC. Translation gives CASSLLLLYEQYF.

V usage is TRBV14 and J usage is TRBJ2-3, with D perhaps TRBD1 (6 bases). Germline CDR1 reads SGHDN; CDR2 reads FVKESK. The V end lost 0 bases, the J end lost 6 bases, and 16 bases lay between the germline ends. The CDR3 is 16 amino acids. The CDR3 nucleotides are TGTGCCAGCAGCCAAGAAATGGGGACATCGGTTGATACGCAGTATTTT. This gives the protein CASSQEMGTSVDTQYF. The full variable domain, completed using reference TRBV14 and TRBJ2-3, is EAGVTQFPSHSVIEKGQTVTLRCDPISGHDNLYWYRRVMGKEIKFLLHFVKESKQDESGMPNNRFLAERTGGTYSTLKVQPAELEDSGVYFCASSQEMGTSVDTQYFGPGTRLTVL.

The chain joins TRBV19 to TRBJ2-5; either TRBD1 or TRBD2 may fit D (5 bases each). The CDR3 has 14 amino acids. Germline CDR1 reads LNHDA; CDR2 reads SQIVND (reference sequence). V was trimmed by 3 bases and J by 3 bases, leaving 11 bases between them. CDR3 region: CASSIRDGEETQYF. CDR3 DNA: TGTGCCAGTAGTATCAGGGACGGAGAAGAGACCCAGTACTTC.

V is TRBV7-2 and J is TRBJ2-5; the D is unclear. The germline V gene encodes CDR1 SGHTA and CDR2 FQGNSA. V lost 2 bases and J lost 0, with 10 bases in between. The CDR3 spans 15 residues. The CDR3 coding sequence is TGTGCCAGCAGCTTAAGGGCAGGAAACCAAGAGACCCAGTACTTC. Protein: CASSLRAGNQETQYF. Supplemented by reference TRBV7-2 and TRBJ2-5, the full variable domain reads GAGVSQSPSNKVTEKGKDVELRCDPISGHTALYWYRQSLGQGLEFLIYFQGNSAPDKSGLPSDRFSAERTGGSVSTLTIQRTQQEDSAVYLCASSLRAGNQETQYFGPGTRLLVL.

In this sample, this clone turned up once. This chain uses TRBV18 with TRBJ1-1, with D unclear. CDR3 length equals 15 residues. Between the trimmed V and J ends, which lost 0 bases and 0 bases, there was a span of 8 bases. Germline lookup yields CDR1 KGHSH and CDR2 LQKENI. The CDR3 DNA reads TGTGCCAGCTCACCACCCCGGGCCATGAACACTGAAGCTTTCTTT. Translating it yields CASSPPRAMNTEAFF.

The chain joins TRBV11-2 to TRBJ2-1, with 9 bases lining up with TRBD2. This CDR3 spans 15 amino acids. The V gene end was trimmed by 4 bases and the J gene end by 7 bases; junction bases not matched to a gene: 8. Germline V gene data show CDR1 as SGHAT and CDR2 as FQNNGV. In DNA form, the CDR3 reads TGTGCCAGCAGCTCCCTAGCGGGACTCCAAAATGAGCAGTTCTTC. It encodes CASSSLAGLQNEQFF. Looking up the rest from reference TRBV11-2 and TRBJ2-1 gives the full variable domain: EAGVAQSPRYKIIEKRQSVAFWCNPISGHATLYWYQQILGQGPKLLIQFQNNGVVDDSQLPKDRFSAERLKGVDSTLKIQPAKLEDSAVYLCASSSLAGLQNEQFFGPGTRLTVL.

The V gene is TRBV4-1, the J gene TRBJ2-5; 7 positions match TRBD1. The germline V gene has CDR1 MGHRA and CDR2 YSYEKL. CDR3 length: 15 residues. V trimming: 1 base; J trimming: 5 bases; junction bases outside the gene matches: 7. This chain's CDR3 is CASSQGIQGMETQYF. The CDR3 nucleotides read TGCGCCAGCAGCCAAGGAATACAGGGGATGGAGACCCAGTACTTC.

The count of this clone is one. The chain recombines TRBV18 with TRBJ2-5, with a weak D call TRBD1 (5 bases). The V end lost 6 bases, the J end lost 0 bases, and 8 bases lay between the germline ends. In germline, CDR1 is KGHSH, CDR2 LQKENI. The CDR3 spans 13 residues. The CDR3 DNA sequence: TGTGCCAGCTCGGACACCAACCAAGAGACCCAGTACTTC. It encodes CASSDTNQETQYF.

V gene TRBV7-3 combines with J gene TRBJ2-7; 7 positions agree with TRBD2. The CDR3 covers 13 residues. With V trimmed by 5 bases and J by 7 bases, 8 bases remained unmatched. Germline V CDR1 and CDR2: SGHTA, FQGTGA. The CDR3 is CASSRGGRGEQYF. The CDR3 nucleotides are TGTGCCAGCAGCCGCGGGGGACGGGGTGAGCAGTACTTC.

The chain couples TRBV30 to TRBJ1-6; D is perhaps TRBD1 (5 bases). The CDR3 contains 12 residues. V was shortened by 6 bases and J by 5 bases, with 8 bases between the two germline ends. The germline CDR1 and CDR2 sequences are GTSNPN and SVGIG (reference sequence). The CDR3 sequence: CACCRDNSPLHF. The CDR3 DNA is TGTGCCTGTTGCAGGGATAATTCACCCCTCCACTTT.

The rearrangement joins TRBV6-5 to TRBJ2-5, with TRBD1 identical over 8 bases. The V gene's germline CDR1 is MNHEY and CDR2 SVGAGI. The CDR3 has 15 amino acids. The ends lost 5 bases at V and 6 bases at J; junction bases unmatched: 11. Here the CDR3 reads CASSTGQGAEKTQYF. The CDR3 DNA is TGTGCCAGCAGTACAGGGCAGGGGGCTGAGAAGACCCAGTACTTC.

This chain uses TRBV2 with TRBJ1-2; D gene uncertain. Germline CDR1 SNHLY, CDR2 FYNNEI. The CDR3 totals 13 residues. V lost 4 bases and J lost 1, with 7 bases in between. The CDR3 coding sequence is TGTGCCAGCAGTGTGTCTAATAACTATGGCTACACCTTC. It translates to CASSVSNNYGYTF.

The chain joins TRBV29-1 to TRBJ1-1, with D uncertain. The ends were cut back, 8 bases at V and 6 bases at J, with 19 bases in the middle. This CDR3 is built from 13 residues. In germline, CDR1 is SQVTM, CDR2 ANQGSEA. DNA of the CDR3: TGCAGCATATGGATCAGCGGGAGGTCTGAAGCTTTCTTT. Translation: CSIWISGRSEAFF.

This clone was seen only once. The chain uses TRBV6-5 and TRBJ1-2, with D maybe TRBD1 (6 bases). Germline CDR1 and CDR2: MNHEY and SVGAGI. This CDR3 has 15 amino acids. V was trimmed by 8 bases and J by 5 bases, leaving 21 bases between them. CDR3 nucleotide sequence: TGTGCCAGCCGAGGTCAGGGGCCGGGCGGGTATGGCTACACCTTC. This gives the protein CASRGQGPGGYGYTF.

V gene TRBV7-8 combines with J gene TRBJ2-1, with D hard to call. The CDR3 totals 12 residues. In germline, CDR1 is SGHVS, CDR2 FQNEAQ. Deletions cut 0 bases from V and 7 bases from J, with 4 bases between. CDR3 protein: CASSLAKNEQFF. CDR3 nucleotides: TGTGCCAGCAGCTTAGCGAAGAATGAGCAGTTCTTC.

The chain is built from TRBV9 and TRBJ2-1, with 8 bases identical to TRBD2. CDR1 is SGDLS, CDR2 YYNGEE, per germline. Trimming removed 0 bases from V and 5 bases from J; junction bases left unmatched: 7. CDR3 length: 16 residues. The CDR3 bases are TGTGCCAGCAGCGTAGGAAGCGGGAGAGGTCACAATGAGCAGTTCTTC. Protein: CASSVGSGRGHNEQFF.

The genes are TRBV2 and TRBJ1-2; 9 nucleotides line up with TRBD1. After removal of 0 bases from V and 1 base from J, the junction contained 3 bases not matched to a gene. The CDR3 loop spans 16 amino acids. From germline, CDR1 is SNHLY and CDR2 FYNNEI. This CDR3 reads CASSEARQGDNYGYTF. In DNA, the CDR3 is TGTGCCAGCAGTGAAGCCAGACAGGGGGATAACTATGGCTACACCTTC.